This passage covers 28 T cell receptor beta chains from one sample sequenced in a study of blood T cell repertoires in COVID-19. Sequencing was performed with immunoSEQ multiplex PCR; in TCRdb, only in-frame clones are kept and a portion is missing. The table records tens of thousands of clones, about four fifths of them present only once. Sample: peripheral blood. The source of these receptors is a man aged 55 to 70 with COVID-19, enrolled during active disease.

The genes are TRBV11-3 and TRBJ2-5; D gene ambiguous. Germline V gene sequence: CDR1 SGHNT, CDR2 YENEEA. Trimming removed 4 bases at V and 5 bases at J, with 11 bases between. This CDR3 contains 13 residues. CDR3 nucleotide sequence: TGTGCCAGCAGCTCCTCTAGAAGGGAGACCCAGTACTTC. Translation gives CASSSSRRETQYF.

The chain has TRBV7-2 and TRBJ1-5, with D perhaps TRBD1 (6 bases). The ends were cut back, 8 bases at V and 3 bases at J, with 17 bases in the middle. Germline values: CDR1 SGHTA, CDR2 FQGNSA. The CDR3 runs to 15 residues. As DNA, the CDR3 is TGTGCCAGCGCTCCGGGGGGCAGGAACAATCAGCCCCAGCATTTT. It translates to CASAPGGRNNQPQHF. Using reference TRBV7-2 and TRBJ1-5 for the parts outside the CDR3, the full variable domain is GAGVSQSPSNKVTEKGKDVELRCDPISGHTALYWYRQSLGQGLEFLIYFQGNSAPDKSGLPSDRFSAERTGGSVSTLTIQRTQQEDSAVYLCASAPGGRNNQPQHFGDGTRLSIL.

V usage is TRBV5-5 and J usage is TRBJ2-1; perhaps TRBD1 as D (6 bases). The germline CDR1 and CDR2 sequences are SGHKS and YYEKEE (reference sequence). Trimming removed 4 bases at V and 7 bases at J, with 21 bases between. The CDR3 runs to 16 residues. In DNA, the CDR3 is TGTGCCAGCAGCCCCGGACAGATTGTTACCACGAATGAGCAGTTCTTC. Amino acids: CASSPGQIVTTNEQFF.

The J gene is TRBJ2-7, the V gene TRBV9, with 9 bases fitting TRBD1. The CDR3 spans 14 residues. Germline V gives CDR1 SGDLS, CDR2 YYNGEE. Trimming cost V 2 bases and J 2 bases; bases outside gene matches: 2. Here the CDR3 DNA reads TGTGCCAGCAGCGTCGGGACAGGGCCCTACGAGCAGTACTTC. It translates to CASSVGTGPYEQYF.

The rearrangement uses TRBV29-1 and TRBJ2-1, with D maybe TRBD2 (5 bases). V was cut by 8 bases and J by 5 bases, with 19 bases left in between. There are 14 residues in the CDR3. Germline CDR1 reads SQVTM; CDR2 reads ANQGSEA. CDR3 nucleotide sequence: TGCAGCTCCTTTGACAAGACGAGGGACAATGAGCAGTTCTTC. The encoded protein is CSSFDKTRDNEQFF.

The chain joins TRBV19 to TRBJ1-4; D is perhaps TRBD1 (6 bases). CDR1 is LNHDA and CDR2 is SQIVND in the germline V gene (reference sequence). CDR3 size: 16 residues. The V end lost 3 bases, the J end lost 4 bases, and 15 bases lay between the germline ends. DNA for the CDR3: TGTGCCAGTAGTATTTCTCCGACAGGAGTTAATGAAAAACTGTTTTTT. Translation gives CASSISPTGVNEKLFF.

V and J are TRBV6-5 and TRBJ1-3; the D is unclear. Looked up from germline, CDR1 is MNHEY and CDR2 is SVGAGI. CDR3 length: 14 residues. Trimming cost V 2 bases and J 0 bases, with 5 bases left between them. CDR3 bases: TGTGCCAGCAGTTACGGAGTCTCTGGAAACACCATATATTTT. Its protein product is CASSYGVSGNTIYF.

The V and J genes are TRBV28 and TRBJ1-5; 11 nucleotides match TRBD1. Trimming took 2 bases from V and 5 from J; bases not matched to a gene: 2. The CDR3 totals 15 residues. Germline V gene data show CDR1 as MDHEN and CDR2 as SYDVKM. The CDR3 loop reads CASSLRDRGYQPQHF. CDR3 DNA: TGTGCCAGCAGTTTAAGGGACAGGGGGTATCAGCCCCAGCATTTT.

The chain couples TRBV20-1 to TRBJ2-7; TRBD2 is a possible D gene (6 bases). The germline gives CDR1 DFQATT, CDR2 SNEGSKA (reference sequence). V lost 3 bases and J 7 bases, leaving 16 bases between the germline ends. The CDR3 length is 13 residues. The CDR3 sequence: CSASPSGPGEQYF. The DNA for the CDR3 is TGCAGTGCTAGTCCCAGCGGGCCGGGGGAGCAGTACTTC.

This chain joins TRBV5-5 and TRBJ2-3; TRBD1 matches 8 bases. With 0 bases clipped from V and 4 bases from J, the junction kept 1 base outside the gene matches. This CDR3 contains 14 residues. Germline V gives CDR1 SGHKS, CDR2 YYEKEE (reference sequence). The chain's CDR3 is CASSLGTGSDTQYF. DNA of the CDR3: TGTGCCAGCAGCTTGGGGACAGGGTCAGATACGCAGTATTTT.

This clone has just one count. This CDR3 reads CASSFGAAGVSEQYF. The CDR3 DNA is TGTGCCAGCAGCTTTGGGGCAGCGGGAGTGTCCGAGCAGTACTTC. The rearrangement uses TRBV11-3 and TRBJ2-7; 8 nucleotides match TRBD2. CDR3 size: 15 residues. V was pared by 3 bases and J by 6 bases, with 10 bases of the junction left unmatched. Germline V gives CDR1 SGHNT, CDR2 YENEEA.

In nucleotides, the CDR3 is TGTGCCAGCAGTGAGGTGGAAACGGGGGATGAGCAGTTCTTC. Translating it yields CASSEVETGDEQFF. J is TRBJ2-1 and V is TRBV6-1; possibly TRBD2 for D (6 bases). The CDR3 has 14 residues. V lost 3 bases to trimming and J lost 8 bases, with 14 bases between them. Germline V gene lookup returns CDR1 MNHNS and CDR2 SASEGT.

The count of this clone is one. The chain links TRBV5-1 to TRBJ1-1; possibly TRBD1 for D (6 bases). The germline V and J ends were trimmed by 5 bases and 1 base, with 15 bases remaining between them. The germline CDR1 and CDR2 sequences are SGHRS and YFSETQ. This CDR3 region has 15 residues. Here the CDR3 DNA reads TGCGCCAGCAGTTTAGACAGGCTAGGGAACACTGAAGCTTTCTTT. Encoded protein: CASSLDRLGNTEAFF. The full variable domain, completed using reference TRBV5-1 and TRBJ1-1, is KAGVTQTPRYLIKTRGQQVTLSCSPISGHRSVSWYQQTPGQGLQFLFEYFSETQRNKGNFPGRFSGRQFSNSRSEMNVSTLELGDSALYLCASSLDRLGNTEAFFGQGTRLTVV.

The chain combines TRBV5-1 with TRBJ2-5; weak D call: TRBD1 (5 bases). The CDR3 is 14 residues long. CDR1 and CDR2 (germline): SGHRS, YFSETQ. Trimming pared 1 base from V and 2 bases from J, leaving 9 bases between. The CDR3 bases are TGCGCCAGCAGCTTGACGCCAGGGCAAGAGACCCAGTACTTC. Protein sequence: CASSLTPGQETQYF.

CDR3 sequence (DNA): TGTGCCACCAGCTCTCCGGGACTAGCGGAACAAGAGACCCAGTACTTC. This encodes CATSSPGLAEQETQYF. V gene TRBV15 combines with J gene TRBJ2-5, with TRBD2 identical over 11 bases. Germline V gives CDR1 LNHNV, CDR2 YYDKDF (reference sequence). With 5 bases clipped from V and 2 bases from J, the junction kept 7 bases outside the gene matches. The CDR3 is 16 amino acids. Full variable domain (missing parts from reference TRBV15 and TRBJ2-5): DAMVIQNPRYQVTQFGKPVTLSCSQTLNHNVMYWYQQKSSQAPKLLFHYYDKDFNNEADTPDNFQSRRPNTSFCFLDIRSPGLGDTAMYLCATSSPGLAEQETQYFGPGTRLLVL.

The chain is built from TRBV2 and TRBJ2-1; unclear D gene. The CDR3 extends over 16 amino acids. Deletions cut 4 bases from V and 0 bases from J, with 13 bases between. Germline V gene sequence: CDR1 SNHLY, CDR2 FYNNEI. This CDR3 reads CASSVMGFSSYNEQFF. CDR3 DNA: TGTGCCAGCAGTGTCATGGGCTTCTCCTCCTACAATGAGCAGTTCTTC.

The chain employs TRBV7-9 and TRBJ1-4, with D uncertain. Deletions cut 4 bases from V and 4 bases from J, with 13 bases between. The germline CDR1 and CDR2 sequences are SEHNR and FQNEAQ (reference sequence). CDR3 length equals 15 residues. In DNA form, the CDR3 reads TGTGCCAGCAGCTCACTTCCCCGACTTAATGAAAAACTGTTTTTT. As protein: CASSSLPRLNEKLFF.

The chain joins TRBV14 to TRBJ2-3; D is possibly TRBD1 (6 bases). The germline CDR1 and CDR2 sequences are SGHDN and FVKESK. CDR3 length: 16 amino acids. V was shortened by 4 bases and J by 6 bases, with 20 bases between the two germline ends. CDR3 in DNA: TGTGCCAGCAGCCCCCTAGTGGCAGGGGACGTGGATACGCAGTATTTT. Amino acid sequence: CASSPLVAGDVDTQYF.

The chain uses TRBV11-3 and TRBJ1-1; 9 bases agree with TRBD1. The length of the CDR3 is 15 residues. Germline CDR1 is SGHNT and CDR2 is YENEEA. The ends lost 1 base at V and 1 base at J; junction bases unmatched: 1. DNA of the CDR3: TGTGCCAGCAGCTTAGGGGGACAGGGGAACACTGAAGCTTTCTTT. Translated, it gives CASSLGGQGNTEAFF.

This chain connects TRBV6-5 to TRBJ1-2; 8 bases align to TRBD1. J lost 4 bases, V lost 6 bases, and 10 bases had no gene match. The germline gives CDR1 MNHEY, CDR2 SVGAGI. This CDR3 region has 15 residues. CDR3 in DNA: TGTGCCAGCAGAGTCCCAGGGGGCGATGGCTATGGCTACACCTTC. This translates into CASRVPGGDGYGYTF.

This clone showed up just a few times. The chain links TRBV19 to TRBJ2-7, with 9 bases identical to TRBD2. The CDR3 loop spans 15 amino acids. Germline V gene data show CDR1 as LNHDA and CDR2 as SQIVND (reference sequence). Trimming took 3 bases from V and 5 from J; bases not matched to a gene: 8. CDR3 sequence (DNA): TGTGCCAGTAGTATGGTTAGCGGGGGAACCCACGAGCAGTACTTC. Encoded protein: CASSMVSGGTHEQYF.

This chain uses TRBV29-1 with TRBJ1-2, with 10 bases fitting TRBD1. Germline V gene data show CDR1 as SQVTM and CDR2 as ANQGSEA. J was trimmed by 7 bases and V by 6 bases; bases with no gene match: 20. The CDR3 consists of 17 residues. CDR3 in amino acids: CSVTKNPGTGVWGGYTF. CDR3 DNA sequence: TGCAGCGTCACAAAAAACCCCGGGACAGGGGTATGGGGTGGCTACACCTTC.

Regarding this clone: Additional DNA sequences in this sample encode the identical CDR3. V and J are TRBV5-1 and TRBJ2-7; 8 bases align to TRBD1. Germline CDR1 reads SGHRS; CDR2 reads YFSETQ. CDR3 length: 15 residues. V shed 3 bases, J shed 1 base, and the junction held 6 bases outside the gene matches. In nucleotides, the CDR3 is TGCGCCAGCAGCTCTACCGGGACAGGATCCTACGAGCAGTACTTC. Amino acid sequence: CASSSTGTGSYEQYF.

This clone was counted only a few times. The J gene is TRBJ1-1, the V gene TRBV30; a weak D match, TRBD1 (5 bases). The CDR3 is 9 amino acids. Per the germline V gene, CDR1 is GTSNPN and CDR2 is SVGIG (reference sequence). The CDR3 reads CACGTNTFF. The CDR3 DNA sequence: TGTGCTTGCGGGACCAATACTTTCTTT.

The rearrangement uses TRBV5-1 and TRBJ2-5; no firm D call. CDR1 and CDR2 from the germline V gene are SGHRS and YFSETQ. The CDR3 has 11 residues. The ends were cut back, 2 bases at V and 4 bases at J, with 3 bases in the middle. The CDR3 reads CASSFLETQYF. The CDR3 DNA is TGCGCCAGCAGCTTTCTAGAGACCCAGTACTTC.

This clone was counted a few times. Within the sample, other DNA sequences also encode this same CDR3. Written as DNA, the CDR3 is TGTGCCACCAGTGACCCAAGTAGTTCAGATACGCAGTATTTT. It yields the protein CATSDPSSSDTQYF. This rearrangement joins TRBV24-1 to TRBJ2-3, with D unresolved. Germline CDR1 KGHDR, CDR2 SFDVKD. The CDR3 extends over 14 amino acids. The V gene lost 4 bases and the J gene lost 4 bases, with 11 bases spanning the gap.

The chain has TRBV19 and TRBJ1-1; the match to TRBD1 covers 7 bases. Germline-derived CDR1 and CDR2 are LNHDA and SQIVND (reference sequence). The CDR3 covers 15 residues. V shed 5 bases, J shed 5 bases, and the junction held 11 bases outside the gene matches. In DNA form, the CDR3 reads TGTGCCAGTAGTTATCAGGGGGGTTTGGGGACTGAAGCTTTCTTT. This translates into CASSYQGGLGTEAFF.

V and J are TRBV11-2 and TRBJ2-2, with 7 bases that match TRBD1. Unmatched junction bases numbered 1, after V lost 5 bases and J lost 4 bases. CDR3 length: 13 residues. CDR1 SGHAT and CDR2 FQNNGV come from the germline V gene. CDR3 region: CASSEGATGELFF. CDR3 bases: TGTGCCAGCAGCGAGGGGGCCACCGGGGAGCTGTTTTTT.